This T cell receptor beta chain was recovered during a study of graft-versus-host responses after intestinal transplantation. Details on this clone: Its antigen is currently unknown.

CDR1 and CDR2 from the germline V gene are MDHEN and SYDVKM. V lost 8 bases to trimming and J lost 4 bases; unmatched junction nucleotides: 12. The CDR3 sequence is 15 residues long. Profiling relied on immunoSEQ multiplex PCR, and the TCRdb table lists in-frame clones only, not all of them. Among approximately 110,000 clones listed, 90% to 95% were seen once. V and J are TRBV28 and TRBJ2-7, with 9 bases identical to TRBD2. This specimen was unstimulated CD8+ T cells sorted from spleen or lymph node cells, taken before transplant. The source is a human donor who was the organ donor for an intestinal transplant. CDR3 nucleotide sequence: TGTGCCAGCCGGTACCTACTAGCGGGTGTTTACGAGCAGTACTTC. This encodes CASRYLLAGVYEQYF.